This T cell receptor beta chain was documented in a study of T cells after yellow fever vaccination. Notes on this clonotype: Its matching antigen is unknown.

TCRdb used MiXCR to reprocess the 5' RACE reads, holding one entry per CDR3 protein. The sample includes about 170,000 distinct CDR3 sequences, about 10% of them seen just once. The CDR3 spans 14 residues. J was trimmed by 6 bases and V by 6 bases; bases with no gene match: 9. Germline CDR1 SQVTM, CDR2 ANQGSEA. Broader study findings: Re-detected after boosting: most primary clones, 96% of CD4 and roughly 90% of CD8. A small share of clonotypes appeared in both CD4 and CD8 compartments.

The rearrangement links TRBV29-1 to TRBJ2-1; 9 bases agree with TRBD1. The TCR originated in a man in his late teens or twenties who received the YFV17D yellow fever vaccine. The sample here was CD8+ T cells sorted from PBMCs, taken 15 days after the yellow fever booster vaccination. The CDR3 bases are TGCAGCGTATTCTGGGACAGGGCACCCAATGAGCAGTTCTTC. It specifies CSVFWDRAPNEQFF.